The present TCR beta chain was sequenced within a study of control samples from healthy donors and cancer patients. The CDR3 is 14 amino acids. The germline CDR1 and CDR2 sequences are SGHTA and FQGNSA. V was trimmed by 1 base and J by 5 bases, leaving 11 bases between them. This clone has a handful of counts. The repertoire was sequenced with immunoSEQ multiplex PCR; TCRdb's copy has only in-frame clones and lacks some. Of some 130,000 clones listed, roughly 90% are singletons. This clonotype was obtained from a woman aged 45-65 years in good health. The V and J genes are TRBV7-2 and TRBJ2-5; D call uncertain. Sequencing was carried out using blood. In DNA form, the CDR3 reads TGTGCCAGCAGCTTAGGTCTACCTGGGGAGACCCAGTACTTC. It translates to CASSLGLPGETQYF.